This T cell receptor beta chain comes out of a study of glioma-infiltrating T cells after dendritic cell vaccination. This clone came up a few times. At one end, the junction sequence differs from germline, possibly due to a read error. The germline V gene encodes CDR1 SEHNR and CDR2 FQNEAQ (reference sequence). CDR3 length: 11 amino acids. Amplification used 60 V beta primers and 13 J beta primers. TCRdb's copy holds only in-frame clones and misses some; the assay was immunoSEQ multiplex PCR. Of about 95,000 clones listed, more than 75% are singletons. The chain uses TRBV7-9 and TRBJ2-1; D gene unclear. The clonotype comes from a human donor with glioblastoma. Sequenced material: blood, taken before dendritic cell vaccination. CDR3 region: CASSPYTEQFF. Written as DNA, the CDR3 is TGTGCCAGCAGCCCATACACTGAGCAGTTCTTC.